This T cell receptor beta chain was sequenced for a study of shared clonotypes between healthy human individuals. On the study more broadly: Participating donors consisted of a couple of women and a few men aged 18 to 49. The plates for each donor numbered three CD4 naive, three CD4 memory, two CD8 naive and one CD8 memory. Study-level points and caveats: The study found roughly 5% of naive CD4 clonotypes shared across a handful of donors. Across subsets, estimated richness was generally greater for naive than for memory populations.

As to this clone: Its specificity is unknown.

Clones were sequenced by immunoSEQ multiplex PCR, and TCRdb holds only the in-frame ones, with some missing. The sample records 2 million to 2.5 million clones, around 93% being singletons. Germline lookup yields CDR1 SGDLS and CDR2 YYNGEE. This CDR3 spans 15 amino acids. J gave up 4 bases and V 5 bases, and 8 bases lay outside the gene matches. Sequences were obtained from naive CD4+ T cells from PBMCs. Subset described: CD45RA+ positively selected. The chain couples TRBV9 to TRBJ2-2; TRBD2 matches 7 bases. The clonotype originates from a man aged 18-30 years in good health. Some clones in this sample may be carry-over from other donors' samples. The CDR3 DNA follows: TGTGCCAGCAGGGGGAATCCGGGGGGCACCGGGGAGCTGTTTTTT. This encodes CASRGNPGGTGELFF. Drawing the rest from reference TRBV9 and TRBJ2-2, the complete variable domain is DSGVTQTPKHLITATGQRVTLRCSPRSGDLSVYWYQQSLDQGLQFLIQYYNGEERAKGNILERFSAQQFPDLHSELNLSSLELGDSALYFCASRGNPGGTGELFFGEGSRLTVL.